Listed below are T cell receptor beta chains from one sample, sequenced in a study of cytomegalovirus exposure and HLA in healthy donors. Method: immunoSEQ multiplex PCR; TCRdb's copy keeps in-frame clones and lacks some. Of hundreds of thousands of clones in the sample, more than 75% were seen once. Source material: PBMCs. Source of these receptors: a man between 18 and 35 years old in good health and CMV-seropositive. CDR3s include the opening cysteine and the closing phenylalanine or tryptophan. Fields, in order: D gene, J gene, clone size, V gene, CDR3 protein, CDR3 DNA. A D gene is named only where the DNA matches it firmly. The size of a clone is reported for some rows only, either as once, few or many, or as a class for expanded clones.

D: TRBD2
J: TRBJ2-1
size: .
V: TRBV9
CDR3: CASSGRLAGGNEQFF
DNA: TGTGCCAGCAGCGGTCGACTAGCGGGAGGCAATGAGCAGTTCTTC

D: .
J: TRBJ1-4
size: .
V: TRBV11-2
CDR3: CASSLQRRPAQEKLFF
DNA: TGTGCCAGCAGCCTCCAGAGACGGCCCGCGCAGGAAAAACTGTTTTTT

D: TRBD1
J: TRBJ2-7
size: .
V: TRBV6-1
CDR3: CASSEQTGIEQYF
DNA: TGTGCCAGCAGTGAACAGACAGGGATCGAGCAGTACTTC

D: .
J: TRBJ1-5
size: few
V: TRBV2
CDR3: CASSEDRGQPQHF
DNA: TGTGCCAGCAGTGAGGACAGAGGCCAGCCCCAGCATTTT

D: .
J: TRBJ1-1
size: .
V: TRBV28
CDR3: CASSFTVKTEAFF
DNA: TGTGCCAGCAGTTTTACAGTAAAAACTGAAGCTTTCTTT

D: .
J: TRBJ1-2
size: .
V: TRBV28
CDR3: CASTLGPHNYGYTF
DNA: TGTGCCAGCACCCTCGGACCGCACAACTATGGCTACACCTTC

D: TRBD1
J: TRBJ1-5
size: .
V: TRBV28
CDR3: CASSSTGDTNQPQHF
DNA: TGTGCCAGCAGTTCGACAGGGGATACCAATCAGCCCCAGCATTTT

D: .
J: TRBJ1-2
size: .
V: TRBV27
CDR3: CASSPSAGYRGYGYTF
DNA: TGTGCCAGCAGTCCCAGTGCGGGGTATAGGGGCTATGGCTACACCTTC

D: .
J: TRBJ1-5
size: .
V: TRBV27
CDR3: CASSLSGVNQPQHF
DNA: TGTGCCAGCAGTTTATCAGGGGTTAATCAGCCCCAGCATTTT

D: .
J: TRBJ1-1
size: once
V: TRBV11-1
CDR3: CASSPGGMNTEAFF
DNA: TGTGCCAGCAGCCCGGGAGGGATGAACACTGAAGCTTTCTTT

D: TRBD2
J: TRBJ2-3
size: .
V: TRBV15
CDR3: CATSRDLGTSGRVDTQYF
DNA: TGTGCCACCAGCAGAGATCTCGGGACTAGCGGGAGAGTAGATACGCAGTATTTT

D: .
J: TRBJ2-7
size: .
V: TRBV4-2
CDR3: CASSPTRTSSYEQYF
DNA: TGTGCCAGCAGCCCGACGAGGACGAGCTCCTACGAGCAGTACTTC

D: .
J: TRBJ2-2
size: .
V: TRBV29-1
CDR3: CSGERATGELFF
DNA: TGCAGCGGTGAGCGGGCGACCGGGGAGCTGTTTTTT

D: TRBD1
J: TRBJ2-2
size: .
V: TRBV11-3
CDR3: CASSPGQTNTGELFF
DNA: TGTGCCAGCAGCCCGGGACAGACGAACACCGGGGAGCTGTTTTTT

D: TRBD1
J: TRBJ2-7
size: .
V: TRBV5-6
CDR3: CASRRRDRAYEQYF
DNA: TGTGCCAGCAGGCGCCGGGACAGAGCCTACGAGCAGTACTTC

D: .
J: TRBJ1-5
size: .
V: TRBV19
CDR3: CASSNSVRYSNQPQHF
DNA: TGTGCCAGTAGCAACTCGGTCCGTTATAGCAATCAGCCCCAGCATTTT

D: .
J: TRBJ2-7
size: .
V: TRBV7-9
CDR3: CASSFSGLGYEQYF
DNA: TGTGCCAGCAGCTTCTCAGGCTTAGGCTACGAGCAGTACTTC

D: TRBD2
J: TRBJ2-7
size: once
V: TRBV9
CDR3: CASSVGGLASEQYF
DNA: TGTGCCAGCAGCGTAGGGGGACTAGCTAGCGAGCAGTACTTC

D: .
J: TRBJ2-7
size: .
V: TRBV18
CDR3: CASSPGGYEQYF
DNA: TGTGCCAGCTCACCTGGGGGCTACGAGCAGTACTTC

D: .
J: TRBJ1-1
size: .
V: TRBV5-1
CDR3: CASSLAEGMNTEAFF
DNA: TGCGCCAGCAGCTTGGCCGAGGGTATGAACACTGAAGCTTTCTTT

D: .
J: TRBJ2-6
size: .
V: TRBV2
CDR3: CASSEGGGSGANVLTF
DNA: TGTGCCAGCAGTGAAGGAGGGGGCTCTGGGGCCAACGTCCTGACTTTC

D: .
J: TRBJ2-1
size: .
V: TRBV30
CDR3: CAWNGKGWYNEQFF
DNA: TGTGCCTGGAATGGAAAGGGGTGGTACAATGAGCAGTTCTTC

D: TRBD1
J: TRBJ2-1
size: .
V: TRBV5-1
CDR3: CASSSTNTGGTYNEQFF
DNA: TGCGCCAGCAGCTCCACTAATACAGGGGGGACGTACAATGAGCAGTTCTTC

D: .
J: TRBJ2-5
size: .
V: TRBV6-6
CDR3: CASSYSSFGETQYF
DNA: TGTGCCAGCAGTTACTCTAGTTTTGGAGAGACCCAGTACTTC

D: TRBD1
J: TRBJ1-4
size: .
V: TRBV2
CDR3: CAGRQGDEKLFF
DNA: TGTGCCGGTAGACAGGGTGATGAAAAACTGTTTTTT

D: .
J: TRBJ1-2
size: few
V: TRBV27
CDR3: CASSPRYRNYGYTF
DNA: TGTGCCAGCAGTCCCCGTTACCGGAACTATGGCTACACCTTC

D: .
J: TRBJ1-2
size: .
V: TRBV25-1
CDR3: CASRDLGGNYGYTF
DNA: TGTGCCAGCAGGGATTTGGGGGGAAACTATGGCTACACCTTC

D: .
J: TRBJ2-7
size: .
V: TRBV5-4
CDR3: CASSLSQGRSYEQYF
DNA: TGTGCCAGCAGCTTAAGTCAGGGACGCTCCTACGAGCAGTACTTC

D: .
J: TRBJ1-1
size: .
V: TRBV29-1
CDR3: CSVSDGNTEAFF
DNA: TGCAGCGTGAGTGACGGAAACACTGAAGCTTTCTTT

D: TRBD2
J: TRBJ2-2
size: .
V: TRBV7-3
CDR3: CASSSRGTSGNFAGELFF
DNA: TGTGCCAGCAGCTCTAGGGGGACTAGCGGGAATTTTGCCGGGGAGCTGTTTTTT

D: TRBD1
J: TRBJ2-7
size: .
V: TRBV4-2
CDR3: CASSPRGQGTYEQYF
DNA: TGTGCCAGCAGCCCGAGGGGACAGGGAACCTACGAGCAGTACTTC

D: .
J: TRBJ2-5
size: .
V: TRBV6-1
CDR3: CASSDVGLTETQYF
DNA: TGTGCCAGCAGTGATGTGGGGTTAACAGAGACCCAGTACTTC

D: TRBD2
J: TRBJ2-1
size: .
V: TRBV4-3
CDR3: CASSQSPAGEGNEQFF
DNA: TGCGCCAGCAGCCAAAGCCCCGCGGGAGAGGGGAATGAGCAGTTCTTC

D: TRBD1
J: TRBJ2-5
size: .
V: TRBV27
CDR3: CASRRQGAHQETQYF
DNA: TGTGCCAGCAGGCGACAGGGGGCGCATCAAGAGACCCAGTACTTC

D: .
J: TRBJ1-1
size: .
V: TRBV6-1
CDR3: CASSEEGGNVAFF
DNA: TGTGCCAGCAGTGAAGAGGGAGGGAATGTGGCTTTCTTT

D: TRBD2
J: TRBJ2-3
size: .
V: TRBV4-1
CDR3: CASSYGRSGRSSTDTQYF
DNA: TGCGCCAGCAGCTACGGACGTAGCGGGAGGTCTAGCACAGATACGCAGTATTTT

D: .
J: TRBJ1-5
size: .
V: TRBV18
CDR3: CASSPDRREPQHF
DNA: TGTGCCAGCTCACCGGACAGAAGAGAGCCCCAGCATTTT

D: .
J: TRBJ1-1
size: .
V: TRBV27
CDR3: CASSLLSVNTEAFF
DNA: TGTGCCAGCAGTTTATTATCCGTTAACACTGAAGCTTTCTTT

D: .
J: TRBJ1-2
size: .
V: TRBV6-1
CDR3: CASSQGQRAYGYTF
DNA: TGTGCCAGCAGCCAGGGGCAACGGGCCTATGGCTACACCTTC

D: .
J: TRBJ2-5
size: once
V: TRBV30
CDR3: CAWSVGQGRETQYF
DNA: TGTGCCTGGAGTGTAGGTCAGGGCAGGGAGACCCAGTACTTC

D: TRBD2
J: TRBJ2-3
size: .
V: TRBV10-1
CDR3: CASILSGSGTDTQYF
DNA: TGCGCCAGCATACTAAGCGGGAGTGGAACAGATACGCAGTATTTT

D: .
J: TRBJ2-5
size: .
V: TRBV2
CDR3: CASRVQGSGRETQYF
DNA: TGTGCCAGCAGAGTTCAGGGGAGTGGACGAGAGACCCAGTACTTC

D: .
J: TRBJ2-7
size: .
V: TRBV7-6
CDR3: CASSLVSVVGDGLGHEQYF
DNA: TGTGCCAGCAGCTTAGTATCGGTCGTCGGGGACGGGCTAGGCCACGAGCAGTACTTC

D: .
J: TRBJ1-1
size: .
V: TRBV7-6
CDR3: CASSQQGLAEAFF
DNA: TGTGCCAGCAGCCAACAGGGCTTGGCTGAAGCTTTCTTT

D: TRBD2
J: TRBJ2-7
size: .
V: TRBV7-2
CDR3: CASSLLAATYEQYF
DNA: TGTGCCAGCAGCTTACTAGCGGCAACCTACGAGCAGTACTTC

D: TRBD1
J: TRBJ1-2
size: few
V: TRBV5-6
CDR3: CASSLGLIQGRGYTF
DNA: TGTGCCAGCAGCTTGGGATTGATACAGGGGCGCGGCTACACCTTC

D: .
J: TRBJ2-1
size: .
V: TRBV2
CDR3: CASSESGSSYNEQFF
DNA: TGTGCCAGCAGTGAATCGGGGAGCTCCTACAATGAGCAGTTCTTC

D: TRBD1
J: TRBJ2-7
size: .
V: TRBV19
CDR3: CATGPGTGFEQYF
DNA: TGTGCCACCGGCCCCGGGACAGGGTTCGAGCAGTACTTC

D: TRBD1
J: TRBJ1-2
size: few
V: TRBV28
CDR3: CASSLFTGGIGGYTF
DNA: TGTGCCAGCAGTTTATTCACAGGGGGTATTGGGGGCTACACCTTC